This entry lists 14 T cell receptor beta chains sequenced from one sample in a study of cytomegalovirus exposure and HLA in healthy donors. A multiplex PCR was run with 60 Vbeta primers and 13 Jbeta primers. The protocol was immunoSEQ multiplex PCR, while the TCRdb copy is restricted to in-frame clones and leaves out a portion. The sample consists of under 200,000 clones, 82% of them appearing once. The specimen sequenced was PBMCs. The receptors stem from a girl aged 5-17 years in good health and CMV-seropositive.

The genes are TRBV19 and TRBJ2-7, with 10 nucleotides matching TRBD2. Germline CDR1 and CDR2: LNHDA and SQIVND (reference sequence). The CDR3 covers 14 residues. With 7 bases clipped from V and 5 bases from J, the junction kept 8 bases outside the gene matches. CDR3 DNA sequence: TGTGCCAGTAATACCGGGACTAGCGCTCACGAGCAGTACTTC. Translated: CASNTGTSAHEQYF.

The rearrangement uses TRBV27 and TRBJ2-1; D is perhaps TRBD1 (6 bases). Germline CDR1 reads MNHEY; CDR2 reads SMNVEV (reference sequence). V lost 2 bases, J lost 0 bases, and 17 bases lay in between. CDR3 length: 18 amino acids. Written as DNA, the CDR3 is TGTGCCAGCAGTTTAGACGGACGGACAGAGTCCTCCTACAATGAGCAGTTCTTC. This codes for CASSLDGRTESSYNEQFF.

CDR3 nucleotide sequence: TGTGCCATCAGCCCCGAAGGGGGCATCTATGGCTACACCTTC. It is translated as CAISPEGGIYGYTF. This chain uses TRBV10-3 with TRBJ1-2, with TRBD1 identical over 7 bases. The CDR3 is 14 amino acids. Germline CDR1 and CDR2: ENHRY and SYGVKD. V gave up 6 bases and J gave up 4 bases; unmatched junction bases: 8.

The chain is built from TRBV7-3 and TRBJ1-3; D unresolved. The CDR3 runs to 16 residues. Germline V gives CDR1 SGHTA, CDR2 FQGTGA. Deletions cut 5 bases from V and 0 bases from J, with 14 bases between. CDR3 sequence reads: CASSPMTQHSGNTIYF. DNA for the CDR3: TGTGCCAGCAGCCCCATGACTCAACACTCTGGAAACACCATATATTTT.

The J gene is TRBJ1-5, the V gene TRBV19; D not certain. Trimming took 7 bases from V and 7 from J, leaving 11 bases between them. CDR1 is LNHDA, CDR2 SQIVND, per germline (reference sequence). This CDR3 has 12 residues. DNA for the CDR3: TGTGCCAGTAAATCAGGTCACCAGCCCCAGCATTTT. Amino acids: CASKSGHQPQHF.

The chain uses TRBV27 and TRBJ2-5; maybe TRBD2 (5 bases). The end of the DNA fits TRBJ2-7 better, so the J call may be wrong. The CDR3 runs 15 residues. Germline V lookup: CDR1 MNHEY, CDR2 SMNVEV (reference sequence). CDR3 in amino acids: CASSLRPSTPYEQYF. CDR3 coding DNA: TGTGCCAGCAGTTTACGGCCTAGCACCCCCTACGAGCAGTACTTC.

The chain has TRBV11-2 and TRBJ2-3; TRBD1 matches at 7 bases. Germline-derived CDR1 and CDR2 are SGHAT and FQNNGV. Unmatched junction bases numbered 9, after V lost 4 bases and J lost 5 bases. The CDR3 is 15 residues long. The CDR3 protein is CASSSTGVRGDTQYF. The DNA for the CDR3 is TGTGCCAGCAGCTCCACAGGGGTGAGGGGAGATACGCAGTATTTT.

V is TRBV19 and J is TRBJ1-4; weak D call: TRBD1 (6 bases). Trimming removed 3 bases at V and 7 bases at J, with 12 bases between. The CDR3 is made up of 14 amino acids. Germline V gene sequence: CDR1 LNHDA, CDR2 SQIVND (reference sequence). This CDR3 reads CASSIPGVFEKLFF. The CDR3 coding sequence is TGTGCCAGTAGTATTCCAGGGGTATTTGAAAAACTGTTTTTT.

The chain has TRBV11-3 and TRBJ2-1, with 9 nucleotides matching TRBD1. CDR3 length: 15 amino acids. The V gene end was trimmed by 4 bases and the J gene end by 5 bases; junction bases not matched to a gene: 6. The germline CDR1 and CDR2 sequences are SGHNT and YENEEA. The CDR3 spells CASSWTQGANNEQFF. The CDR3 DNA sequence: TGTGCCAGCAGCTGGACACAGGGGGCTAACAATGAGCAGTTCTTC.

This clone was counted a few times. V and J are TRBV28 and TRBJ1-1, with D maybe TRBD1 (6 bases). Germline CDR1 reads MDHEN; CDR2 reads SYDVKM. V was trimmed by 5 bases and J by 3 bases, leaving 16 bases between them. The CDR3 consists of 15 residues. This CDR3 is CASSHRTALDTEAFF. Written as DNA, the CDR3 is TGTGCCAGCAGTCACCGGACAGCCTTAGACACTGAAGCTTTCTTT.

The rearrangement links TRBV11-2 to TRBJ1-4; TRBD1 agrees at 7 bases. The CDR3 covers 11 residues. Trimming took 3 bases from V and 13 from J; bases not matched to a gene: 2. Per germline, CDR1 SGHAT and CDR2 FQNNGV. For the CDR3, the DNA is TGTGCCAGCAGCTTCACAGGGGCACTGTTTTTT. Translation: CASSFTGALFF.

The rearrangement joins TRBV27 to TRBJ2-1; 8 positions match TRBD1. Germline-derived CDR1 and CDR2 are MNHEY and SMNVEV (reference sequence). The CDR3 sequence is 21 residues long. V was clipped by 4 bases and J by 2 bases; unmatched bases: 22. The CDR3 region has the DNA TGTGCCAGCAGTTGGATTATTTACCGGGACAGGCCCCTTACTACCTACAATGAGCAGTTCTTC. The encoded protein is CASSWIIYRDRPLTTYNEQFF.

The chain has TRBV6-6 and TRBJ2-7, with TRBD2 as a possible D gene (6 bases). Between the trimmed V and J ends, which lost 5 bases and 2 bases, there was a span of 16 bases. The CDR3 runs 15 residues. Germline-derived CDR1 and CDR2 are MNHNY and SVGAGI (reference sequence). In DNA form, the CDR3 reads TGTGCCAGCAGTAACCCCGGGACTGCGGCCTACGAGCAGTACTTC. It yields the protein CASSNPGTAAYEQYF.

CDR3 in amino acids: CASSPGRGEEETQYF. CDR3 bases: TGTGCCAGCAGCCCGGGGCGGGGGGAGGAAGAGACCCAGTACTTC. The genes are TRBV11-3 and TRBJ2-5, with 8 bases matching TRBD2. Germline V CDR1 and CDR2: SGHNT, YENEEA. The CDR3 extends over 15 amino acids. J lost 3 bases, V lost 5 bases, and 8 bases had no gene match.